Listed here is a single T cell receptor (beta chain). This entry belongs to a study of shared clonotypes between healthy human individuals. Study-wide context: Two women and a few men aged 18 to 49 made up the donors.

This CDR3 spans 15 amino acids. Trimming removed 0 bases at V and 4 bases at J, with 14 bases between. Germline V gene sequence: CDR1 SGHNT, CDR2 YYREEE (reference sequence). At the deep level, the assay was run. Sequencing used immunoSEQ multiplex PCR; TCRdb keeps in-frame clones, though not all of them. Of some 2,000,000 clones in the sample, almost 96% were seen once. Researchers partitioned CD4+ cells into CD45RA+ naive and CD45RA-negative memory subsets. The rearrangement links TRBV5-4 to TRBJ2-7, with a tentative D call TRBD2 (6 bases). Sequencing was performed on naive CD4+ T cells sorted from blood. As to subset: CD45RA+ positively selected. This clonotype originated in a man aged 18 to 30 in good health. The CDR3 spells CASSLDREKIYEQYF. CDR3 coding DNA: TGTGCCAGCAGCTTGGATCGGGAGAAGATATACGAGCAGTACTTC.